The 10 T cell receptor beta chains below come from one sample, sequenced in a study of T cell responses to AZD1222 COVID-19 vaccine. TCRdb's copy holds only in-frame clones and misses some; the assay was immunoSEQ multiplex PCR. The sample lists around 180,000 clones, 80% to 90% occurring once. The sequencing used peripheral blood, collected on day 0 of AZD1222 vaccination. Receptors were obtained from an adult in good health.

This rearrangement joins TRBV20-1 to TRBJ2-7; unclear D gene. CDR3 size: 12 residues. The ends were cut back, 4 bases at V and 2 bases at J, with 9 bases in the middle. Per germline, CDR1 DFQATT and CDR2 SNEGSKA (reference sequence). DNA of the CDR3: TGCAGTGCTACTGACGGACCCTACGAGCAGTACTTC. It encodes CSATDGPYEQYF.

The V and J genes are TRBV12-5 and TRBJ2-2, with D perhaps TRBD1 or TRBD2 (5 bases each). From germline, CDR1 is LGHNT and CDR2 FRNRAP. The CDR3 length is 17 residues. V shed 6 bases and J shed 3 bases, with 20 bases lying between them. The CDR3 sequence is CASGAGTIFRDTGELFF. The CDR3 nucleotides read TGTGCTAGTGGCGCCGGGACGATTTTTCGGGACACCGGGGAGCTGTTTTTT. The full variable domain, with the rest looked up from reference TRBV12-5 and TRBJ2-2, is DARVTQTPRHKVTEMGQEVTMRCQPILGHNTVFWYRQTMMQGLELLAYFRNRAPLDDSGMPKDRFSAEMPDATLATLKIQPSEPRDSAVYFCASGAGTIFRDTGELFFGEGSRLTVL.

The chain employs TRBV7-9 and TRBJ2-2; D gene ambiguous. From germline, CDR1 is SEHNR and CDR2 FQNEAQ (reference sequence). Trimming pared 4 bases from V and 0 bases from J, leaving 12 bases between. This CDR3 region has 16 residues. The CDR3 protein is CASSYDRFANTGELFF. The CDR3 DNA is TGTGCCAGCAGCTATGATCGATTCGCGAACACCGGGGAGCTGTTTTTT.

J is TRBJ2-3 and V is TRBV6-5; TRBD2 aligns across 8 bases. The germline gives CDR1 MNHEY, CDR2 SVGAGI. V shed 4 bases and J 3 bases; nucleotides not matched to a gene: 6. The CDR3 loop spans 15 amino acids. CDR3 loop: CASSFRGGLTDTQYF. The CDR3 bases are TGTGCCAGCAGTTTCCGGGGGGGCTTAACAGATACGCAGTATTTT.

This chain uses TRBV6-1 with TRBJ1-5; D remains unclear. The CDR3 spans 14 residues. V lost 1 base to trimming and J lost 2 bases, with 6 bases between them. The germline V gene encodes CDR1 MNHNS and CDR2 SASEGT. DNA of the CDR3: TGTGCCAGCAGTGAAGTGGGAGGCAATCAGCCCCAGCATTTT. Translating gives CASSEVGGNQPQHF.

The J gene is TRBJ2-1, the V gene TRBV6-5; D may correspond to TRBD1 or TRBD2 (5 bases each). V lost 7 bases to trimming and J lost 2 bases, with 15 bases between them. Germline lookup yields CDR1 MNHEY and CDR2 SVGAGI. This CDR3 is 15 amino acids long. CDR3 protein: CASTIRDPTYNEQFF. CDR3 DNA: TGTGCCAGCACCATCAGGGACCCCACCTACAATGAGCAGTTCTTC.

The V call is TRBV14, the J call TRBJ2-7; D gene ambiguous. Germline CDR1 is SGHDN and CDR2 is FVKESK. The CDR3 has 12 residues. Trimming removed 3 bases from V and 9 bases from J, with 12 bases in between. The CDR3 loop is CASSQSGVGQYF. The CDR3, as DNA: TGTGCCAGCAGCCAGAGTGGGGTCGGGCAGTACTTC.

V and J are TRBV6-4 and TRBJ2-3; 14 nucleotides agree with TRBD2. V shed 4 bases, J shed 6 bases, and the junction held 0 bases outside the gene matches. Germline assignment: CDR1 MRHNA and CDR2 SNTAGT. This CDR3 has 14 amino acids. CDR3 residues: CASSGTSGGDTQYF. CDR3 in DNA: TGTGCCAGCAGTGGGACTAGCGGGGGGGATACGCAGTATTTT.

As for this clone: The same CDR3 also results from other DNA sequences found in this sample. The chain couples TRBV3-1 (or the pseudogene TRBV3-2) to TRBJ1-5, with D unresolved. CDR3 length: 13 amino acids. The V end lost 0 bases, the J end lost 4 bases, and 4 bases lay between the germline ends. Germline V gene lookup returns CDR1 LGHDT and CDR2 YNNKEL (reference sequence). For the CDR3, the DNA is TGTGCCAGCAGCCAAGATCGGAATCAGCCCCAGCATTTT. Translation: CASSQDRNQPQHF.

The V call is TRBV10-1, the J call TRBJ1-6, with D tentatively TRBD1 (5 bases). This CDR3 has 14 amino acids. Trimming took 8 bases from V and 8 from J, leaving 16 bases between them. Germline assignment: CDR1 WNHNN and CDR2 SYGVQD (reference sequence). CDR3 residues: CASSRTLGDSPLHF. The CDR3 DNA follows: TGCGCCAGCTCGCGGACTTTGGGGGATTCACCCCTCCACTTT.